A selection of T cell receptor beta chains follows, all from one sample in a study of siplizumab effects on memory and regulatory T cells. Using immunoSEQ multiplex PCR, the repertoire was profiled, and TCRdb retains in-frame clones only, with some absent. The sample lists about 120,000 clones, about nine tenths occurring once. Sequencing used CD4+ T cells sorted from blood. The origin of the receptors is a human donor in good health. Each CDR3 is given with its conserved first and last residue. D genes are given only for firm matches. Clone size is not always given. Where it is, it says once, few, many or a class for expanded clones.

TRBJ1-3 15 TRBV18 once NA TGTGCCAGCTCACCAGGTTGGGATTCTGGAAACACCATATATTTT CASSPGWDSGNTIYF
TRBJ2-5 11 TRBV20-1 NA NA TGCAGTGCTAGCTCTGAAGAGACCCAGTACTTC CSASSEETQYF
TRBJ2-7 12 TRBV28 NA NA TGTGCCAGCAGCCCCGGCCCCTACGAGCAGTACTTC CASSPGPYEQYF
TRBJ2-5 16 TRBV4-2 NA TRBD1 TGTGCCAGCAGCCGAGACAGGGGGAGTGGTGGAGAGACCCAGTACTTC CASSRDRGSGGETQYF
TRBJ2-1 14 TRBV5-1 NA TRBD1 TGCGCCAGCAGCCCAGGACAGGGAAACAATGAGCAGTTCTTC CASSPGQGNNEQFF
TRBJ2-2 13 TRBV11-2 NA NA TGTGCCAGCAGCATTGACAACACCGGGGAGCTGTTTTTT CASSIDNTGELFF
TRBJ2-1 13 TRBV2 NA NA TGTGCCAGCAGTGCCAGGGACTACAATGAGCAGTTCTTC CASSARDYNEQFF
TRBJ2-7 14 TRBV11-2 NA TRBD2 TGTGCCAGCAGCGTCGGGACTAGCGGATACGAGCAGTACTTC CASSVGTSGYEQYF
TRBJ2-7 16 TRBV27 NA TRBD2 TGTGCCAGCAGTTCCCTCGGGACTCCGGGAGGCCACGAGCAGTACTTC CASSSLGTPGGHEQYF
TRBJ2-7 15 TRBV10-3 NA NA TGTGCCATCAGTGAGGTAGCCACGAGCTCCTACGAGCAGTACTTC CAISEVATSSYEQYF
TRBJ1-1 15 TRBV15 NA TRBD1 TGTGCCACCAACCATGACAGGGCCCTGATAACTGAAGCTTTCTTT CATNHDRALITEAFF
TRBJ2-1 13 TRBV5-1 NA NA TGCGCCAGCAGCCCCGGGACCGACAATGAGCAGTTCTTC CASSPGTDNEQFF
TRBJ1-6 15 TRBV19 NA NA TGTGCCAGTAAGGGAGGAATAGGAAATAATTCACCCCTCCACTTT CASKGGIGNNSPLHF
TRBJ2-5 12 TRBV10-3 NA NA TGTGCCATCAGACAGACGGGGGAGACCCAGTACTTC CAIRQTGETQYF
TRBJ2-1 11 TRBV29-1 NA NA TGCAGCGTTAAGTTACACAATGAGCAGTTCTTC CSVKLHNEQFF
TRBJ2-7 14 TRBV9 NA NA TGTGCCAGCAGCGTAGACGATGGCCTCTACGAGCAGTACTTC CASSVDDGLYEQYF
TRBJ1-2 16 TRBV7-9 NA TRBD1 TGTGCCAGCAGCTTCAGCGGACAGGGGATGTATGGGGGCTACACCTTC CASSFSGQGMYGGYTF
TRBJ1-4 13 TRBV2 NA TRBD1 TGTGCCAGCAGTCCGGACAGGTTAAGAAAACTGTTTTTT CASSPDRLRKLFF
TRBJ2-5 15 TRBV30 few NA TGTGCCTGGGGAAGCGACCTCGGAGTTGGGGAGACCCAGTACTTC CAWGSDLGVGETQYF
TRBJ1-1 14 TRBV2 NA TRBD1 TGTGCCAGCAACCGGGACAGGGGAGAAACTGAAGCTTTCTTT CASNRDRGETEAFF
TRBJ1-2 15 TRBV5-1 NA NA TGCGCCAGCAGCTTGGATTCTAGGTCTAACTATGGCTACACCTTC CASSLDSRSNYGYTF
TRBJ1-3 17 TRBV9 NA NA TGTGCCAGCAGCCTACTCATCGGGCAGAACTCTGGAAACACCATATATTTT CASSLLIGQNSGNTIYF
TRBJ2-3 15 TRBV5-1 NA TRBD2 TGCGCCAGCAGCTTCGTAGCGGGGGAAACAGATACGCAGTATTTT CASSFVAGETDTQYF
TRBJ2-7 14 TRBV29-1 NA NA TGCAGCGTTGTTCTTGGATCCCAGGCCTACGAGCAGTACTTC CSVVLGSQAYEQYF
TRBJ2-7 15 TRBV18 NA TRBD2 TGTGCCAGCTCACCATTCACTAGCGGGACCTACGAGCAGTACTTC CASSPFTSGTYEQYF
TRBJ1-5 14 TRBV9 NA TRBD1 TGTGCCAGCAACCGAGACAGGGCGGATCAGCCCCAGCATTTT CASNRDRADQPQHF
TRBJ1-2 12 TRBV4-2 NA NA TGTGCCACCTCAGGGTGGAACTATGGCTACACCTTC CATSGWNYGYTF
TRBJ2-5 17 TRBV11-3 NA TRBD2 TGTGCCAGCAGCTTAAACGCCCGGACTAGCGGGCAAGAGACCCAGTACTTC CASSLNARTSGQETQYF
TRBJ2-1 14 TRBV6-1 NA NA TGTGCCAGCCTACCTAGGAGCTCCTACAATGAGCAGTTCTTC CASLPRSSYNEQFF
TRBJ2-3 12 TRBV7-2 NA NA TGTGCCAGCAGCTTAGGTTGGAATACGCAGTATTTT CASSLGWNTQYF
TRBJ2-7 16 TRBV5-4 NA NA TGTGCCAGCAGCAAAGCCTTGAGAGGCGCGTCCTACGAGCAGTACTTC CASSKALRGASYEQYF
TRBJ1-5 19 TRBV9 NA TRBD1 TGTGCCAGCAGCGTATCCCCGGCAGGGGGCAGAGGAGGCAATCAGCCCCAGCATTTT CASSVSPAGGRGGNQPQHF
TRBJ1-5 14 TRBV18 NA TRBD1 TGTGCCAGTACAGGGGGGGGGACTAATCAGCCCCAGCATTTT CASTGGGTNQPQHF
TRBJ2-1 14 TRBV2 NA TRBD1 TGTGCCAGCCGGGACGGGACAGGGGGCAACGAGCAGTTCTTC CASRDGTGGNEQFF
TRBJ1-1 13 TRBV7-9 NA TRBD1 TGTGCCAGCAGCCCGACAGGGGTCCCTGAAGCTTTCTTT CASSPTGVPEAFF
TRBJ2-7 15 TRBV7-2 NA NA TGTGCCAGCAGCTTAGAAGGCGGAAGCTCCTACGAGCAGTACTTC CASSLEGGSSYEQYF
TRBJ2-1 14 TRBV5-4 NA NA TGTGCCAGCAGCCCTGATATTAGTGCATATGAGCAGTTCTTC CASSPDISAYEQFF
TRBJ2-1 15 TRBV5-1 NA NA TGCGCCAGCACCCGGAGGGCAGGGCCCTTCGATGAGCAGTTCTTC CASTRRAGPFDEQFF
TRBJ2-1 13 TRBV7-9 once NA TGTGCCAGCAGCTTAGGGGAGTGGGCCGTGCAGTTCTTC CASSLGEWAVQFF
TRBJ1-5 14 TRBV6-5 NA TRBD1 TGTGCCAGCATGAGGGGGCTGGGGGATCAGCCCCAGCATTTT CASMRGLGDQPQHF
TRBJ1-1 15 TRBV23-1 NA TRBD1 TGCGCCAGCAGTCCCTGGGACAGGGCGTTGGGTGAAGCTTTCTTT CASSPWDRALGEAFF
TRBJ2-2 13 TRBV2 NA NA TGTGCCAGCAGGGAGGACGGGACCGGGGAGCTGTTTTTT CASREDGTGELFF
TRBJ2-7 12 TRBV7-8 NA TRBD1 TGTGCCAGCAGACAGGGGTCCTACGAGCAGTACTTC CASRQGSYEQYF
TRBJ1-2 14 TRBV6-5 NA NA TGTGCCAGCAGTAGACAGGAGAAGACTTATGGCTACACCTTC CASSRQEKTYGYTF
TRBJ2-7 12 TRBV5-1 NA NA TGCGCCAGCAGCTTGGAGGCCTACGAGCAGTACTTC CASSLEAYEQYF
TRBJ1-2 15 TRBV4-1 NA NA TGCGCCAGCAGCCAAGGCCCCCGAGCTAACTATGGCTACACCTTC CASSQGPRANYGYTF
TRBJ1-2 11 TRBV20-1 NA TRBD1 TGCAGTGCGACAGGGACATATGGCTACACCTTC CSATGTYGYTF
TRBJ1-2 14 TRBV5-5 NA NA TGTGCCAGCAGCGCCGGGACGTCTGTCTATGGCTACACCTTC CASSAGTSVYGYTF
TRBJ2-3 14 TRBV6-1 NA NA TGTGCCAGCAGTCGGCGGGGTGAAGGAGATACGCAGTATTTT CASSRRGEGDTQYF
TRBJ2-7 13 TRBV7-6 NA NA TGTGCCAGCAGCTTAGGGCTCCTCTACGAGCAGTACTTC CASSLGLLYEQYF
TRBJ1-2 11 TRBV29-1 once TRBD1 TGCAGCGGACGGGACAGCTATGGCTACACCTTC CSGRDSYGYTF
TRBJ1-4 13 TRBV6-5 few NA TGTGCCAGCAGACCGACGGTTAATGAAAAACTGTTTTTT CASRPTVNEKLFF
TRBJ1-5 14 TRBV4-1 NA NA TGCGCCAGCAGTCAACCAGGGGTTTGGGAGCCCCAGCATTTT CASSQPGVWEPQHF
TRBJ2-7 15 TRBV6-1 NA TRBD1 TGTGCCAGCAGTGTCGACAGGGAAGGCTCCTACGAGCAGTACTTC CASSVDREGSYEQYF
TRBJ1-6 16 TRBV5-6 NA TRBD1 TGTGCCAGCAGCTTCCCTAAGGGACAGAATAATTCACCCCTCCACTTT CASSFPKGQNNSPLHF
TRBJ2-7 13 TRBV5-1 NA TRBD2 TGCGCCAGCAGGCTAGCGGGACCCTACGAGCAGTACTTC CASRLAGPYEQYF